This note documents a single TCR beta chain sequence. Followed longitudinally, the Seattle patients had been enrolled during active infection. These data belong to a study of blood T cell repertoires in COVID-19. Data came from immunoSEQ multiplex PCR; TCRdb stores just in-frame clones and leaves some out. The data contain around 260,000 clones, about 85% of them singletons. The CDR3 consists of 14 residues. Sequencing input: peripheral blood. The chain joins TRBV21-1 to TRBJ2-7; the DNA was not used to check the table's D call, TRBD2. TRBV21-1 is a documented pseudogene. The sequence came from a human donor with COVID-19, enrolled during active disease. The donor label of this sample is uncertain. DNA for the CDR3: TGTGCCAGCGGGCCTAGCGACTCGGACTACGAGCAGTACTTC. Amino acids: CASGPSDSDYEQYF.